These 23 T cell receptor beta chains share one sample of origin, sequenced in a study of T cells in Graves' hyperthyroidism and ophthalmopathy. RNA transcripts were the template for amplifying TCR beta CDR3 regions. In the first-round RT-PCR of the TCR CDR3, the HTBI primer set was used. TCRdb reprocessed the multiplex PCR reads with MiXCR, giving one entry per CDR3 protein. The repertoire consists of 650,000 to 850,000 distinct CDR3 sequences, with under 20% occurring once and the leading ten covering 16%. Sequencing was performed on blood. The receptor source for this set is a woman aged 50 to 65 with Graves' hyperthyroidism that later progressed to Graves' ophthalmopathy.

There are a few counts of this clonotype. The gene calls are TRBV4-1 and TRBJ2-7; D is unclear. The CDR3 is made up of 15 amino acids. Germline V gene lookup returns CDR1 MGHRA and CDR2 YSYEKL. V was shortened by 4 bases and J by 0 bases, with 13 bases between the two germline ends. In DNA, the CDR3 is TGCGCCAGCAGCCCCCGGGCCCCGAGCTCCTACGAGCAGTACTTC. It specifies CASSPRAPSSYEQYF.

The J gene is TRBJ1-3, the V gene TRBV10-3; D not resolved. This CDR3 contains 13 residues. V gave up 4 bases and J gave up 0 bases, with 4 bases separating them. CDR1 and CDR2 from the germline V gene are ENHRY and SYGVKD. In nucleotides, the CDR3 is TGTGCCATCAGTGGGGGCTCTGGAAACACCATATATTTT. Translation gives CAISGGSGNTIYF.

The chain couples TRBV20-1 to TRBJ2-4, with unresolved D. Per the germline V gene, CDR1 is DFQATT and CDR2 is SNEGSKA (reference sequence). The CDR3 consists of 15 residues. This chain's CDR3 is CSAYPDETAKNIQYF. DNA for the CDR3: TGCAGCGCTTACCCCGACGAGACAGCCAAAAACATTCAGTACTTC.

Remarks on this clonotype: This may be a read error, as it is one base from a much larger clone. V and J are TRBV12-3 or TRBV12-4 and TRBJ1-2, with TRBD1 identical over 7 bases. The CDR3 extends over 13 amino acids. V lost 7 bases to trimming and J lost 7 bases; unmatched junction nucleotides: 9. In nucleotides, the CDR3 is TGTGCCAGCACCAATCCGGGACAGAGTGGCTACACCTTC. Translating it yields CASTNPGQSGYTF.

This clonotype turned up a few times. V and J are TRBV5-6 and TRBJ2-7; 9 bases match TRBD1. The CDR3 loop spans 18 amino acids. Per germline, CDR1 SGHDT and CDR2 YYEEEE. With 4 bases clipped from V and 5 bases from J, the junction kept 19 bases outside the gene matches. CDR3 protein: CASSAEATGQGMRNEQYF. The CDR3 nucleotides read TGTGCCAGCAGCGCGGAGGCAACCGGACAGGGGATGAGGAACGAGCAGTACTTC.

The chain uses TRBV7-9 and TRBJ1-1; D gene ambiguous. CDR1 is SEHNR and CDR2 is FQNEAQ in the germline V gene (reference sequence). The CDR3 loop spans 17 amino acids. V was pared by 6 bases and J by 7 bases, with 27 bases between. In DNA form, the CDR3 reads TGTGCCAGCAGTCCTCCCCCCCGGCCTCTAAGAATGGGTGAAGCTTTCTTT. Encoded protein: CASSPPPRPLRMGEAFF.

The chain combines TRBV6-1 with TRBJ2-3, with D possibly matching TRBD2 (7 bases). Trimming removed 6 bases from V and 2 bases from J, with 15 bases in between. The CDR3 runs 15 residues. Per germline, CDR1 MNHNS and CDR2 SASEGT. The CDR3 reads CASRQRGGPTDTQYF. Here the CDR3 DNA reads TGTGCCAGCAGGCAAAGGGGGGGCCCCACAGATACGCAGTATTTT.

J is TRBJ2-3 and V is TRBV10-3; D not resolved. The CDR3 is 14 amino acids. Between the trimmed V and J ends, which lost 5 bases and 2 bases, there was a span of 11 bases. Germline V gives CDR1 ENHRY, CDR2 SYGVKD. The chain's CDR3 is CAISSSVNTDTQYF. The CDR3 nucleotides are TGTGCCATCAGTTCGTCGGTCAACACAGATACGCAGTATTTT.

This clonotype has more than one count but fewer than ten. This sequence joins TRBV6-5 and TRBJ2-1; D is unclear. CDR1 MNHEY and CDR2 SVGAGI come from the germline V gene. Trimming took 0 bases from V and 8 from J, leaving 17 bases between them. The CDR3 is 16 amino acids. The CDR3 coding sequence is TGTGCCAGCAGTTACTCGTTTAACAGTTTGGACGATGAGCAGTTCTTC. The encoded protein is CASSYSFNSLDDEQFF.

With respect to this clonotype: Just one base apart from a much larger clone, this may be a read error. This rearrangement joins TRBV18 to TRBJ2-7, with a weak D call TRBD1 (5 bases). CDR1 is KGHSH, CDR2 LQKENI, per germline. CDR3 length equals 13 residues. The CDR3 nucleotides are TGTGCCGGCTCACCAAGGCAGGGATTCGAGCAGTACTTC. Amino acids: CAGSPRQGFEQYF.

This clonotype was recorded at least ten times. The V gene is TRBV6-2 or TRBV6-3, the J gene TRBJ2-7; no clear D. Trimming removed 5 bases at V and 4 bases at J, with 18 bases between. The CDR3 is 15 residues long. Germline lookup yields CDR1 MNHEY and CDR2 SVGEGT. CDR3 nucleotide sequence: TGTGCCAGCAGTACGTTAGCCAGGAGCGTATACGAGCAGTACTTC. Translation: CASSTLARSVYEQYF.

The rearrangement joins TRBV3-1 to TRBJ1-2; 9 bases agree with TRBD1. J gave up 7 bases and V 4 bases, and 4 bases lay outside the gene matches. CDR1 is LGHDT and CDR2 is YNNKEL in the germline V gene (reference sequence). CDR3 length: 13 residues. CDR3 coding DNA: TGTGCCAGCAGCCCGAACAGGGGGCTTGGCTACACCTTC. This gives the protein CASSPNRGLGYTF.

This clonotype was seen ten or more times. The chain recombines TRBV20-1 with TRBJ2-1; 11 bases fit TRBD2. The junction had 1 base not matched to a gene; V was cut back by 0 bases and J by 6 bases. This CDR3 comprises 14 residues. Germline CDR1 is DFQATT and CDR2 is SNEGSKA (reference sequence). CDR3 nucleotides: TGCAGTGCTAGAGATGGGACTAGCGGCAATGAGCAGTTCTTC. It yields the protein CSARDGTSGNEQFF.

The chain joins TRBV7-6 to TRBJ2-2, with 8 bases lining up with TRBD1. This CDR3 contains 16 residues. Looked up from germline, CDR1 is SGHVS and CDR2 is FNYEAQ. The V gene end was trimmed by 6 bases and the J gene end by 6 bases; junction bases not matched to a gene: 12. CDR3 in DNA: TGTGCCAGCAGTCCCCTCTGGCAGGGGGCCCCCGGGGAGCTGTTTTTT. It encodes CASSPLWQGAPGELFF.

CDR3 DNA: TGTGCCAGCAGCTTGTTCCGGGACAGGGGGCTTGCCAATCAGCCCCAGCATTTT. Amino acid sequence: CASSLFRDRGLANQPQHF. V and J are TRBV5-8 and TRBJ1-5, with 12 bases that match TRBD1. Trimming cost V 1 base and J 3 bases; bases outside gene matches: 8. CDR1 SGHTS and CDR2 YDEGEE come from the germline V gene. CDR3 length: 18 amino acids.

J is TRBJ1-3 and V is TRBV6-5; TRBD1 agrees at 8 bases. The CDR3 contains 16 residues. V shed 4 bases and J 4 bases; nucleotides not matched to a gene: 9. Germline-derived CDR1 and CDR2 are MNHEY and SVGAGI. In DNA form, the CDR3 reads TGTGCCAGCAGTTCTCCGACAGGGGTGGAAGGAAACACCATATATTTT. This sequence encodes CASSSPTGVEGNTIYF.

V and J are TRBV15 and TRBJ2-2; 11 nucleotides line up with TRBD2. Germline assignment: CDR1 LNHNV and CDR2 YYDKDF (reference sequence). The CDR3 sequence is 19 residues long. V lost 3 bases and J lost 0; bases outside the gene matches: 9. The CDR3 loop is CATSSRLAGLNTNTGELFF. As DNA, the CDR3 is TGTGCCACCAGCAGTAGACTAGCGGGGTTGAATACGAACACCGGGGAGCTGTTTTTT.

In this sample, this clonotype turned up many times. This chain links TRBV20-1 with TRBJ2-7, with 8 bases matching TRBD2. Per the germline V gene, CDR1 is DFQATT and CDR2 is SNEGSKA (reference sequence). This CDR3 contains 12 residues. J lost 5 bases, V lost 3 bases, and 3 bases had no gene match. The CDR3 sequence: CSASGGAHEQYF. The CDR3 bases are TGCAGTGCTAGCGGGGGGGCCCACGAGCAGTACTTC.

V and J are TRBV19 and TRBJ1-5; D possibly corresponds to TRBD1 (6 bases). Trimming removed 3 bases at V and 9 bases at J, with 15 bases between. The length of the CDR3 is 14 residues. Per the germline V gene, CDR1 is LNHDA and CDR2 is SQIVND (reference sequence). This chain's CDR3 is CASSMEQGPRPQHF. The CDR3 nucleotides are TGTGCCAGTAGTATGGAACAGGGCCCGCGGCCCCAGCATTTT. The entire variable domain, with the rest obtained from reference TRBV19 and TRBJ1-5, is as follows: DGGITQSPKYLFRKEGQNVTLSCEQNLNHDAMYWYRQDPGQGLRLIYYSQIVNDFQKGDIAEGYSVSREKKESFPLTVTSAQKNPTAFYLCASSMEQGPRPQHFGDGTRLSIL.

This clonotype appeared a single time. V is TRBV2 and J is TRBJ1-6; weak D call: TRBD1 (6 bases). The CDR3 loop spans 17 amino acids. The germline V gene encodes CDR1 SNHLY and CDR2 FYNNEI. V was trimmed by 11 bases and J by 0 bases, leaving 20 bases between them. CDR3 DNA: TGTGCCGGCTCCCGAGGGGGGGAGGCCTCCTATAATTCACCCCTCCACTTT. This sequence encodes CAGSRGGEASYNSPLHF. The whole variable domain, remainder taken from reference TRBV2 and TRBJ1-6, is EPEVTQTPSHQVTQMGQEVILRCVPISNHLYFYWYRQILGQKVEFLVSFYNNEISEKSEIFDDQFSVERPDGSNFTLKIRSTKLEDSAMYFCAGSRGGEASYNSPLHFGNGTRLTVT.

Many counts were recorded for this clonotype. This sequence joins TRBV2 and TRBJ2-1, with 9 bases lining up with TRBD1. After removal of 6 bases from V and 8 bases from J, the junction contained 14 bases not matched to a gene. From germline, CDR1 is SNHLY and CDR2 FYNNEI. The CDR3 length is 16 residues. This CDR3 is CASRAGTGFGLDEQFF. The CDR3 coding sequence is TGTGCCAGCAGGGCCGGGACAGGGTTCGGGTTGGATGAGCAGTTCTTC.

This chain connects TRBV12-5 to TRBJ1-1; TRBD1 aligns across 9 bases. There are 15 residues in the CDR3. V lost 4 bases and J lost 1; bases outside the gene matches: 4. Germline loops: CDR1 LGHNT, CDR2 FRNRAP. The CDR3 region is CASGSRDRANTEAFF. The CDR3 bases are TGTGCTAGTGGTTCAAGGGACAGGGCGAACACTGAAGCTTTCTTT.

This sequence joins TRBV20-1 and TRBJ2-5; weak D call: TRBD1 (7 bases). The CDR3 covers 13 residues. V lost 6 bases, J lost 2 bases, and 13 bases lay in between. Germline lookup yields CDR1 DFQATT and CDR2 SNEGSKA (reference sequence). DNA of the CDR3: TGCAGTGCGGCGGGACAGACACAAGAGACCCAGTACTTC. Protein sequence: CSAAGQTQETQYF.